Listed below are T cell receptor beta chains from one sample, sequenced in a study of graft-versus-host responses after intestinal transplantation. Data came from immunoSEQ multiplex PCR; TCRdb stores just in-frame clones and leaves some out. The sample records roughly 13,000 clones, 30% to 40% being singletons. The sample was alloreactive CD8+ T cells from a mixed lymphocyte reaction culture, taken before intestinal transplant. Receptors originate from a human patient who received an intestinal transplant. Each CDR3 is given with its conserved first and last residue. D genes are given only for firm matches. The size field is filled for only some rows; it gives once, few, many or a size class.

d_gene	v_gene	j_gene	abundance	CDR3nt	CDR3aa
NA	TRBV28	TRBJ2-4	NA	TGTGCCAGCAGTTTATCGCTAGCGACGGGCATTCAGTACTTC	CASSLSLATGIQYF
TRBD1	TRBV4-3	TRBJ1-1	few	TGCGCCAGCAGCCAAGATCGGCCAGGGGGACCGGCTTTCTTT	CASSQDRPGGPAFF
NA	TRBV7-6	TRBJ1-3	NA	TGTGCCAGCAGCCCCTCCGCTGGAAACACCATATATTTT	CASSPSAGNTIYF
NA	TRBV28	TRBJ1-2	NA	TGTGCCAGCAGGGGGGGCTATGGCTACACCTTC	CASRGGYGYTF
NA	TRBV29-1	TRBJ1-2	NA	TGCAGCGTTCGCCCCGCCTCCGGCTATGGCTACACCTTC	CSVRPASGYGYTF
TRBD1	TRBV27	TRBJ2-7	few	TGTGCCAGCGGCTTGACAGGGGCCTACGAGCAGTACTTC	CASGLTGAYEQYF
TRBD2	TRBV19	TRBJ2-7	NA	TGTGCCAGTAGTCCCTATACTAGCGGAGGCGAGCAGTACTTC	CASSPYTSGGEQYF
TRBD2	TRBV2	TRBJ2-1	NA	TGTGCCACCGCCACCCCCGAGACTAGCGGGACACACAATGAGCAGTTCTTC	CATATPETSGTHNEQFF
TRBD1	TRBV7-9	TRBJ2-5	medium-sized	TGTGCCAGCAGCTCATCCGGGACAGAAGAGACCCAGTACTTC	CASSSSGTEETQYF
NA	TRBV6-5	TRBJ2-7	NA	TGTGCCAGCAGCCCTCGCGCGCCCTACGAGCAGTACTTC	CASSPRAPYEQYF
NA	TRBV27	TRBJ2-1	few	TGTGCCAGCAGGCAAGCAGGGGCCTCCTACAATGAGCAGTTCTTC	CASRQAGASYNEQFF
NA	TRBV28	TRBJ2-3	few	TGTGCCAGCAGTCCCATAGCGGAAATCACAGATACGCAGTATTTT	CASSPIAEITDTQYF
TRBD1	TRBV4-3	TRBJ2-3	NA	TGCGCCAGCAGTTTAGGACAGGGGGGAACAGATACGCAGTATTTT	CASSLGQGGTDTQYF
NA	TRBV28	TRBJ1-1	few	TGTGCCAGCAGTTCAGAATTTATGAACACTGAAGCTTTCTTT	CASSSEFMNTEAFF
NA	TRBV5-1	TRBJ2-7	NA	TGCGCCAGCAGCCCCGGGGGTGGCTCCTACGAGCAGTACTTC	CASSPGGGSYEQYF
TRBD1	TRBV13	TRBJ1-3	NA	TGTGCCAGCAGCCTGACAGGGCCCTACTCTGGAAACACCATATATTTT	CASSLTGPYSGNTIYF
TRBD2	TRBV7-8	TRBJ2-3	few	TGTGCCAGCAGCCGTGGACTAGCGGGAGAAGATACGCAGTATTTT	CASSRGLAGEDTQYF
TRBD1	TRBV4-3	TRBJ2-7	NA	TGCGCCAGCAGCCAAGACCGGGACAGCGGTCACTACGAGCAGTACTTC	CASSQDRDSGHYEQYF
TRBD2	TRBV5-4	TRBJ2-2	NA	TGTGCCAGCAGCTTCGGAGCGGGGGGCTACACCGGGGAGCTGTTTTTT	CASSFGAGGYTGELFF
TRBD1	TRBV6-5	TRBJ2-7	few	TGTGCCAGCAGTTATCGGGACAGCACGTACGAGCAGTACTTC	CASSYRDSTYEQYF
NA	TRBV7-6	TRBJ2-1	few	TGTGCCAGCAGCCCGGGGACTTACATTTACAATGAGCAGTTCTTC	CASSPGTYIYNEQFF
NA	TRBV29-1	TRBJ2-5	few	TGCAGCGTGAACGGGGGGCGGGAGCAAGGAGAGACCCAGTACTTC	CSVNGGREQGETQYF
TRBD1	TRBV7-9	TRBJ2-1	NA	TGTGCCAGCAGCCCGAGACAGGGCGCGGAAGCTTCCTACAATGAGCAGTTCTTC	CASSPRQGAEASYNEQFF